This T cell receptor (beta chain) was recovered during a study of T cell changes during pregnancy in multiple sclerosis. This table comes from immunoSEQ multiplex PCR, and its TCRdb copy is limited to in-frame clones, with some not included. The table shows some 31,000 clones, with over 85% occurring only once. V was pared by 0 bases and J by 0 bases, with 3 bases between. CDR1 and CDR2 (germline): MRHNA, SNTAGT. The CDR3 sequence is 15 residues long. This clonotype originated in a female donor with multiple sclerosis, enrolled in a pregnancy study. The V gene is TRBV6-4, the J gene TRBJ2-6; D uncertain. The sample consisted of CD8+ T cells from peripheral blood mononuclear cells, taken before pregnancy. The CDR3 sequence is CASSDSHSGANVLTF. The CDR3 DNA is TGTGCCAGCAGTGACTCTCACTCTGGGGCCAACGTCCTGACTTTC.